A selection of T cell receptor beta chains follows, all from one sample in a study of control samples from healthy donors and cancer patients. TCRdb's table, derived via immunoSEQ multiplex PCR, lists solely in-frame clones and lacks some. The sample yields approximately 58,000 clones, roughly 87% seen once. The specimen was PBMCs. These receptors originate from a man between 60 and 75 years old with head and neck cancer. CDR3s include the opening cysteine and the closing phenylalanine or tryptophan. A D gene is named only where the DNA matches it firmly. Size tells how often a clone was seen (once, few, many) or the class of an expanded clone, and some rows leave it out.

>.|TRBV7-2|TRBJ1-1|TRBD1
CASSLDRWNTEAFF
TGTGCCAGCAGCTTGGACAGGTGGAACACTGAAGCTTTCTTT
>.|TRBV7-9|TRBJ1-2|.
CASSRMSGDYGYTF
TGTGCCAGCAGCCGAATGTCAGGGGACTATGGCTACACCTTC
>.|TRBV9|TRBJ2-1|TRBD2
CASRGLAANNEQFF
TGTGCCAGCAGGGGACTAGCGGCTAACAATGAGCAGTTCTTC
>.|TRBV19|TRBJ2-7|.
CASSIGQGDEQYF
TGTGCCAGTAGTATTGGTCAGGGCGACGAGCAGTACTTC
>.|TRBV5-4|TRBJ2-2|TRBD1
CASRTGGNANTGELFF
TGTGCCAGCAGAACAGGGGGGAACGCGAACACCGGGGAGCTGTTTTTT
>.|TRBV5-4|TRBJ2-3|TRBD2
CASSHGLAGASTDTQYF
TGTGCCAGCAGCCACGGACTAGCGGGGGCCTCCACAGATACGCAGTATTTT
>.|TRBV11-2|TRBJ2-2|.
CASSLSLLAGVTGELFF
TGTGCCAGCAGCTTAAGTCTCTTGGCAGGGGTGACCGGGGAGCTGTTTTTT
>.|TRBV11-1|TRBJ2-5|.
CASSSARDGETQYF
TGTGCCAGCAGCTCCGCAAGGGACGGGGAGACCCAGTACTTC
>few|TRBV7-2|TRBJ2-7|.
CASSINRESEQYF
TGTGCCAGCAGCATCAACAGGGAGTCCGAGCAGTACTTC
>.|TRBV10-1|TRBJ2-3|TRBD1
CASTRTGEGTQYF
TGCGCCAGTACGAGGACAGGGGAGGGTACGCAGTATTTT
>once|TRBV6-2/TRBV6-3|TRBJ1-1|TRBD1
CASSYPRDRGKNTEAFF
TGTGCCAGCAGTTACCCTCGGGACAGGGGAAAGAACACTGAAGCTTTCTTT
>.|TRBV7-9|TRBJ1-4|TRBD1
CASSSWTGRGEKLFF
TGTGCCAGCAGCTCATGGACAGGGAGAGGTGAAAAACTGTTTTTT
>.|TRBV4-3|TRBJ1-2|.
CASSQDIQASRPYGYTF
TGCGCCAGCAGCCAAGATATACAAGCGTCGCGACCCTATGGCTACACCTTC
>once|TRBV15|TRBJ2-5|TRBD1
CATSGDRVMGETQYF
TGTGCCACCAGCGGCGACAGGGTAATGGGTGAGACCCAGTACTTC
>.|TRBV5-1|TRBJ1-1|.
CASSLAETGSPEAFF
TGCGCCAGCAGCTTGGCGGAAACAGGGAGTCCTGAAGCTTTCTTT
>.|TRBV27|TRBJ1-2|.
CASSPRQFGSGYTF
TGTGCCAGCAGTCCGCGACAGTTTGGTAGTGGCTACACCTTC
>.|TRBV27|TRBJ2-7|TRBD1
CASSRDRGYEQYF
TGTGCCAGCAGTCGGGACAGGGGCTACGAGCAGTACTTC
>.|TRBV11-2|TRBJ2-6|TRBD1
CASSLVGQAFSGANVLTF
TGTGCCAGCAGCTTAGTCGGACAGGCCTTCTCTGGGGCCAACGTCCTGACTTTC
>.|TRBV7-9|TRBJ2-7|.
CASSLDQLSYEQYF
TGTGCCAGCAGCTTAGATCAACTCTCCTACGAGCAGTACTTC
>.|TRBV30|TRBJ1-5|.
CAWSVQIDQPQHF
TGTGCCTGGAGTGTACAGATCGATCAACCCCAGCATTTT
>.|TRBV7-9|TRBJ1-1|TRBD1
CASSSRTGSNTEAFF
TGTGCCAGCAGCTCCAGGACAGGGTCGAACACTGAAGCTTTCTTT
>.|TRBV5-1|TRBJ2-4|TRBD2
CASSLGDYRNIQYF
TGCGCCAGCAGCTTGGGGGACTACAGGAACATTCAGTACTTC
>.|TRBV28|TRBJ2-1|TRBD2
CATRGSGRLYEQFF
TGTGCCACGCGGGGTAGCGGGAGATTATATGAGCAGTTCTTC
>.|TRBV2|TRBJ2-1|.
CASSGFGLVLEQFF
TGTGCCAGCAGTGGTTTTGGGCTAGTATTGGAGCAGTTCTTC